Listed below are T cell receptor beta chains from one sample, sequenced in a study of CD8+ T cells in alopecia areata. The method was immunoSEQ multiplex PCR; TCRdb's version includes in-frame clones alone and lacks a portion of them. This table holds 210,000 or so clones, approximately 72% found once. This specimen was CD4+ T cells sorted from blood, taken at week 44, from a patient treated with tofacitinib. These receptors all stem from a human donor with alopecia areata. Each CDR3 is given without its conserved first and last residue. The order of the fields is V gene, CDR3 protein.

v_gene: TRBV10-2; CDR3aa: ASSPGTGGGYT
v_gene: TRBV7-2; CDR3aa: ASSLGFGFGTDTQY
v_gene: TRBV10-3; CDR3aa: AISNLQDEQF
v_gene: TRBV5-6; CDR3aa: ASSSTGAYYEQY
v_gene: TRBV6-4; CDR3aa: ASSELAGGAYEQY
v_gene: TRBV18; CDR3aa: ASSPAADEQY
v_gene: TRBV29-1; CDR3aa: SVADTGSLSQETQY
v_gene: TRBV30; CDR3aa: AWTSRGPEQY
v_gene: TRBV6-6; CDR3aa: ASRVNTEAF
v_gene: TRBV2; CDR3aa: ASPVSDTEAF
v_gene: TRBV11-3; CDR3aa: ASTRSTGSYSGELF
v_gene: TRBV6-1; CDR3aa: ASSGAGAVTDTQY
v_gene: TRBV30; CDR3aa: AWSLWGRGEETQY
v_gene: TRBV10-3; CDR3aa: AISGLTETTRGSGANVLT
v_gene: TRBV7-2; CDR3aa: ASSLAVGNHGANVLT
v_gene: TRBV29-1; CDR3aa: SVALAFAGTEAF
v_gene: TRBV11-2; CDR3aa: ASSSSTSGAYEQY
v_gene: TRBV29-1; CDR3aa: SVGAGYT
v_gene: TRBV5-1; CDR3aa: ASSWGEREPFTAF
v_gene: TRBV15; CDR3aa: ATSRDRASVTDTQY
v_gene: TRBV29-1; CDR3aa: SAERGGVDTQY
v_gene: TRBV7-3; CDR3aa: ASSLTHKDTQY
v_gene: TRBV25-1; CDR3aa: ASSESPGQGSHEQY
v_gene: TRBV9; CDR3aa: ASSVAGGGNVLT
v_gene: TRBV29-1; CDR3aa: SVTSGLAGADTQY
v_gene: TRBV7-9; CDR3aa: ASSLVATTYEQY
v_gene: TRBV29-1; CDR3aa: SVGGTGTDTQY
v_gene: TRBV30; CDR3aa: AWKGLNSPLH
v_gene: TRBV5-6; CDR3aa: ASSFAGAGDYGYT
v_gene: TRBV7-8; CDR3aa: ASSLGSWAGELF
v_gene: TRBV9; CDR3aa: ASSVDAGGRLFNEQF
v_gene: TRBV7-2; CDR3aa: ASSYQFGEQY
v_gene: TRBV9; CDR3aa: ASSVGPALAGDNEQF
v_gene: TRBV25-1; CDR3aa: ASSDQGLRQPQH
v_gene: TRBV29-1; CDR3aa: SVSGYDTEAF
v_gene: TRBV5-1; CDR3aa: ASSSEGQDSPLH
v_gene: TRBV29-1; CDR3aa: SVDSGANVLT
v_gene: TRBV6-4; CDR3aa: ASSEGPNQPQH
v_gene: TRBV5-1; CDR3aa: ASSLRDATVNEQF
v_gene: TRBV7-2; CDR3aa: ASSLEGTNIQY
v_gene: TRBV10-3; CDR3aa: AISGLPGQGDLDTQY
v_gene: TRBV23-1; CDR3aa: ASSQSRGNTEAF
v_gene: TRBV4-2; CDR3aa: ASSQGRGKNTDTQY